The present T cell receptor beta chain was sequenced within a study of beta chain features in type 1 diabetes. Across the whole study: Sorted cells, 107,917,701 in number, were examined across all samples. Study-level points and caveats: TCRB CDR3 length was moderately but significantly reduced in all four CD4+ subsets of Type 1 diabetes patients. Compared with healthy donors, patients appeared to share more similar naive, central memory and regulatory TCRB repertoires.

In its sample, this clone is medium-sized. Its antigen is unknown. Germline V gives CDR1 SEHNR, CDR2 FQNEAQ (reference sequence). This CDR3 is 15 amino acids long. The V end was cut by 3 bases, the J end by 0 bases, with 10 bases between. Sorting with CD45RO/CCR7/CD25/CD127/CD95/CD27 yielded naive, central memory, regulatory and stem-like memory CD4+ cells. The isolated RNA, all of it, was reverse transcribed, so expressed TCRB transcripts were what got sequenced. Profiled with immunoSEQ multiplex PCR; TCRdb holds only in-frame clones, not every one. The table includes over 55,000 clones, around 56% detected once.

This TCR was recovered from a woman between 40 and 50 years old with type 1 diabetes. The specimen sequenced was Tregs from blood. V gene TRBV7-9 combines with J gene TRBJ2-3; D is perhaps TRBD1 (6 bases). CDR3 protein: CASSFVGASTDTQYF. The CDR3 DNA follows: TGTGCCAGCAGCTTCGTGGGGGCTAGCACAGATACGCAGTATTTT.